This is a list of T cell receptor beta chains from one sample in a study of identical twins. MiXCR, applied by TCRdb to the 5' RACE reads, yields one record per CDR3 protein. The profile shows 1,800,000 or so distinct CDR3 sequences, more than 30% of them singletons. The sequenced sample was cord blood. These receptors originate from a newborn girl in good health. Each CDR3 is given with its conserved first and last residue. D genes are given only for firm matches. Some rows have no size entry. The others give once, few or many, or a class for an expanded clone.

>15|TRBJ2-7|TRBV16|.|.
TGTGCCAGCAGCAAAGGGACTCTCAGCTCCTACGAGCAGTACTTC
CASSKGTLSSYEQYF
>15|TRBJ2-7|TRBV2|.|.
TGTGCCAGCAGTGAAGGCGCCCCGAGCTCCTACGAGCAGTACTTC
CASSEGAPSSYEQYF
>15|TRBJ2-3|TRBV20-1|.|TRBD2
TGCAGTGCTAGGCTTGCTAGCGGCGGGACAGATACGCAGTATTTT
CSARLASGGTDTQYF
>15|TRBJ2-7|TRBV2|few|TRBD2
TGTGCCAGCAGTGCGCCAGGGACTAGCGGGAGCGAGCAGTACTTC
CASSAPGTSGSEQYF
>13|TRBJ2-7|TRBV29-1|.|.
TGCAGCGTTTCTCGGGGCCTAGGGGCCGAGCAGTACTTC
CSVSRGLGAEQYF
>15|TRBJ2-3|TRBV7-2|.|.
TGTGCCAGCAGCCGTCGTGTGTTTGGCACAGATACGCAGTATTTT
CASSRRVFGTDTQYF
>13|TRBJ1-2|TRBV6-1|.|.
TGTGCCAGCAGTGAATTGAGACAGGATGGCTACACCTTC
CASSELRQDGYTF
>16|TRBJ1-4|TRBV15|few|.
TGTGCCACCAGCAGAGCAGTAACAGGGAATCGTGAAAAACTGTTTTTT
CATSRAVTGNREKLFF
>13|TRBJ2-5|TRBV5-1|.|.
TGCGCCAGCAGCCGCTATTTAGGGGAGACCCAGTACTTC
CASSRYLGETQYF
>12|TRBJ1-1|TRBV29-1|.|TRBD1
TGCAGCGGTCGGACAGGTAACATTGAAGCTTTCTTT
CSGRTGNIEAFF
>18|TRBJ1-2|TRBV7-2|.|.
TGTACCAGCAGCTTAGGATTGAGGACAGCTCAGACTAACTATGGCTACACCTTC
CTSSLGLRTAQTNYGYTF
>16|TRBJ2-5|TRBV5-1|.|TRBD2
TGCGCCAGCAGCTTGAGGCGGCTAGCGGGGAACAATGAGCAGTACTTC
CASSLRRLAGNNEQYF
>15|TRBJ1-2|TRBV5-5|.|.
TGTGCCAGCAGCTTCCCCAGGGGCATGGTGGATGGCTACACCTTC
CASSFPRGMVDGYTF
>17|TRBJ2-2|TRBV4-1|.|.
TGCGCCAGCAGCCAAGAGTCAAAGAACTTGAGGACCGGGGAGCTGTTTTTT
CASSQESKNLRTGELFF
>13|TRBJ2-1|TRBV15|few|.
TGTGCCACCAGCAGAGTGGGGAAGAATGAGCAGTTCTTC
CATSRVGKNEQFF
>15|TRBJ2-3|TRBV20-1|few|TRBD1
TGCAGTGCCCTATCGACAGGGACGATAACAGATACGCAGTATTTT
CSALSTGTITDTQYF
>14|TRBJ1-5|TRBV27|.|.
TGTGCCAGCAGTCCAAACGGTAACAATCAGCCCCAGCATTTT
CASSPNGNNQPQHF
>16|TRBJ2-1|TRBV3-1|.|.
TGTGCCAGCAGCCCCGTAGCTCCGGCTTCCAACAATGAGCAGTTCTTC
CASSPVAPASNNEQFF
>13|TRBJ2-7|TRBV4-2|many|.
TGTGCCAGCAGCGCGGACACATCCTACGAGCAGTACTTC
CASSADTSYEQYF
>15|TRBJ2-1|TRBV20-1|few|TRBD2
TGCAGTGCTAGAGATCAAGGACTAGCTAACAATGAGCAGTTCTTC
CSARDQGLANNEQFF
>13|TRBJ2-5|TRBV10-3|.|TRBD1
TGTGCCATCAGTAAACAGGGGGCGGAGACCCAGTACTTC
CAISKQGAETQYF
>15|TRBJ2-7|TRBV13|few|.
TGTGCCAGCAGCTTAGGAAGAGTATTGGCCTACGAGCAGTACTTC
CASSLGRVLAYEQYF
>19|TRBJ2-7|TRBV27|few|TRBD2
TGTGCCAGCAGTTTAAGGGACCCTCGGACTAGCGGTAGCTCCTACGAGCAGTACTTC
CASSLRDPRTSGSSYEQYF
>17|TRBJ2-1|TRBV5-1|few|.
TGCGCCAGCAGCTGGAACTTGGGACCACCCGCCGACAATGAGCAGTTCTTC
CASSWNLGPPADNEQFF
>15|TRBJ1-2|TRBV21-1|few|.
TGTGCCAGCAGCAAAGGGGGAGGGGCTAACTATGGCTACACCTTC
CASSKGGGANYGYTF
>12|TRBJ2-7|TRBV7-9|few|.
TGTGCCAGCAGCCTCCAGAGTGAGGAGCAGTACTTC
CASSLQSEEQYF
>16|TRBJ1-6|TRBV25-1|.|.
TGTGCCAGCAGTGCTAGAGGGGCCGGATTCGATTCACCCCTCCACTTT
CASSARGAGFDSPLHF
>14|TRBJ2-2|TRBV21-1|.|.
TGTGCCAGCAGCAAAGAATCGACTGGCGGGGAGCTGTTTTTT
CASSKESTGGELFF
>15|TRBJ1-5|TRBV20-1|.|TRBD1
TGCAGTGCTAGATGGGACAGGGGAGGAAATCAGCCCCAGCATTTT
CSARWDRGGNQPQHF
>16|TRBJ2-7|TRBV4-2|many|TRBD2
TGTGCCAGCAGCCAAGGTCTAGCGGGGTCTTCCTACGAGCAGTACTTC
CASSQGLAGSSYEQYF
>14|TRBJ2-7|TRBV7-2|.|.
TGTGCCAGCAGCTTGCATAGGGGGGACTACGAGCAGTACTTC
CASSLHRGDYEQYF
>15|TRBJ1-5|TRBV4-1|.|.
TGCGCCAGCAGCCAAAACCCGGCGGCCAATCAGCCCCAGCATTTT
CASSQNPAANQPQHF
>15|TRBJ1-1|TRBV15|.|.
TGTGCCACCAGCAGAGGATTTGGTTGGCGGGATGAAGCTTTCTTT
CATSRGFGWRDEAFF
>14|TRBJ2-3|TRBV20-1|.|TRBD2
TGCAGTGCCATCCGGCTGCGGGGGGCAGATACGCAGTATTTT
CSAIRLRGADTQYF
>15|TRBJ2-2|TRBV4-2|.|.
TGTGCCAGCAGCCAAGATGAAGGGGACACCGGGGAGCTGTTTTTT
CASSQDEGDTGELFF
>13|TRBJ1-2|TRBV15|.|.
TGTGCCACCAGCAGAGATAAAAGCTATGGCTACACCTTC
CATSRDKSYGYTF
>16|TRBJ2-1|TRBV5-1|many|TRBD2
TGCGCCAGCAGCTTGGAAGCGGGGAGCTCCTACAATGAGCAGTTCTTC
CASSLEAGSSYNEQFF
>15|TRBJ2-7|TRBV7-2|.|TRBD1
TGTGCCAGCAGCCCGGGGACAGGTCTACTCTACGAGCAGTACTTC
CASSPGTGLLYEQYF
>17|TRBJ2-1|TRBV20-1|.|TRBD2
TGCAGTGCTAGAGATTGTAGCGGGCAGAGCTCCTACAATGAGCAGTTCTTC
CSARDCSGQSSYNEQFF
>14|TRBJ2-3|TRBV19|.|.
TGTGCCAGCGGGACCACCCTTAGCACAGATACGCAGTATTTT
CASGTTLSTDTQYF
>13|TRBJ2-1|TRBV7-3|.|.
TGTGCCAGCAGCTTAAACTGGGGTAATGAGCAGTTCTTC
CASSLNWGNEQFF
>15|TRBJ2-3|TRBV9|.|.
TGTGCCAGCAGCGTAGCTGGCAGCCCCACAGATACGCAGTATTTT
CASSVAGSPTDTQYF
>12|TRBJ2-7|TRBV20-1|.|TRBD1
TGCAGTGCTTCTGGACAGGGCGACGAGCAGTACTTC
CSASGQGDEQYF
>16|TRBJ1-2|TRBV7-6|.|TRBD1
TGTGCCAGCAGCTCCTTTAAGGACAGGGGGAATTATGGCTACACCTTC
CASSSFKDRGNYGYTF
>15|TRBJ1-6|TRBV20-1|.|TRBD1
TGCAGTGCTAGATGGCCCGGGACAGGGAAATCACCCCTCCACTTT
CSARWPGTGKSPLHF
>15|TRBJ2-1|TRBV20-1|.|.
TGCAGTGCTAGAGATCGGCGGACCCAACGGAATGAGCAGTTCTTC
CSARDRRTQRNEQFF